Presented here are 7 T cell receptor beta chains from one specimen sequenced in a study of breast tumors, draining lymph nodes, adjacent tissues. Samples came from axillary lymph nodes draining the breast cancer. TCRdb independently ran MiXCR on the multiplex PCR reads; one entry per CDR3 protein. The repertoire holds around 170,000 distinct CDR3 sequences, approximately 30% seen once, with 3.5% to 4.5% in the top ten. The sequencing sample was made of axillary lymph node tissue. The source is a female donor with breast cancer. Some clones in this sample may be carry-over from other donors' samples.

This clonotype was picked up many times. V is TRBV24-1 and J is TRBJ2-5; TRBD1 matches 9 bases. Germline V gene lookup returns CDR1 KGHDR and CDR2 SFDVKD. J was trimmed by 4 bases and V by 12 bases; bases with no gene match: 23. The CDR3 loop spans 18 amino acids. As DNA, the CDR3 is TGTGCCGCCATTGGCCCGACAGGGGGGGGGCGCGACTCAGAGACCCAGTACTTC. Residues: CAAIGPTGGGRDSETQYF.

For this clonotype: This may be a read error: a much more frequent sequence differs by one nucleotide. This rearrangement joins TRBV5-6 to TRBJ1-2; D not resolved. CDR1 SGHDT and CDR2 YYEEEE come from the germline V gene. CDR3 length: 15 amino acids. CDR3 nucleotides: TGTGCCAGCAGCTTGAACGAAGGGTTCTTCTATGTCTACACCTTC. Translation: CASSLNEGFFYVYTF.

The V and J genes are TRBV2 and TRBJ2-2; the D gene could be TRBD1 or TRBD2 (5 bases each). The CDR3 totals 15 residues. V shed 2 bases and J shed 11 bases, with 18 bases lying between them. Germline CDR1 SNHLY, CDR2 FYNNEI. Here the CDR3 DNA reads TGTGCCAGCAGTGAAATTCCGGGACCGAGCAATGAGCTGTTTTTT. Its protein is CASSEIPGPSNELFF.

Here the CDR3 DNA reads TGTGCCAGCAGCTCACAGGGGTCCTACAATGAGCAGTTCTTC. Translation: CASSSQGSYNEQFF. The chain recombines TRBV7-2 with TRBJ2-1, with TRBD1 matching 7 bases. V was pared by 4 bases and J by 1 base, with 1 base of the junction left unmatched. The V gene's germline CDR1 is SGHTA and CDR2 FQGNSA. The CDR3 has 14 amino acids.

The chain combines TRBV4-2 with TRBJ1-5; the D is unclear. V was shortened by 1 base and J by 14 bases, with 15 bases between the two germline ends. The CDR3 runs to 13 residues. The germline V gene encodes CDR1 LGHNA and CDR2 YNFKEQ. CDR3 DNA: TGTGCCAGCAGCCAAGCGGGAGGGCCCTACGAGCATTTT. This encodes CASSQAGGPYEHF.

Regarding this clonotype: A much bigger clone sits one base away, suggesting this may be a read error. Here the CDR3 omits its conserved ending phenylalanine or tryptophan, so a read error is the likely source. Because the CDR3's place on the DNA is in doubt, the DNA is left out and the CDR3 is given as listed by TCRdb. V is TRBV3-1 and J is TRBJ2-5; TRBD2, the table's D call, lacks a check against the DNA. CDR1 and CDR2 (germline): LGHDT, YNNKEL (reference sequence). The CDR3 is 10 residues long, ends included. The CDR3 protein is CASSGGREYL.

In its sample, this clonotype was seen a few times. A much more abundant neighbour one base away suggests this may be a read error. V gene TRBV4-3 combines with J gene TRBJ2-5, with 12 bases matching TRBD2. Germline loops: CDR1 LGHNA, CDR2 YSLEER. The CDR3 spans 18 residues. In nucleotides, the CDR3 is TGCGCCAGCAGCCAAGCCCCCGGACTAGCGGGGAATCAAGAGGCCCAGTACTTC. It specifies CASSQAPGLAGNQEAQYF.